This entry concerns a single T cell receptor (beta chain). Using immunoSEQ multiplex PCR, the repertoire was profiled, and TCRdb retains in-frame clones only, with some absent. The table includes 550,000 to 800,000 clones, 80% to 90% detected once. These data are taken from a study of shared T cell receptors in the human thymus. V shed 4 bases and J 3 bases; nucleotides not matched to a gene: 10. The CDR3 is 16 amino acids. Per germline, CDR1 SGHRS and CDR2 YFSETQ. This same sample was also part of a study on human thymus T cells. Per that study: Resections were taken during corrective heart surgery, and the thymus tissue came from these.

Sequencing input: thymocytes. This TCR was recovered from a girl less than two years old with a congenital heart defect. The chain carries TRBV5-1 and TRBJ1-1; 9 bases map to TRBD1. Here the CDR3 reads CASSPHKGDRDTEAFF. The CDR3 DNA is TGCGCCAGCAGCCCACATAAGGGGGACAGGGACACTGAAGCTTTCTTT. Filled out from reference TRBV5-1 and TRBJ1-1, the complete variable domain reads KAGVTQTPRYLIKTRGQQVTLSCSPISGHRSVSWYQQTPGQGLQFLFEYFSETQRNKGNFPGRFSGRQFSNSRSEMNVSTLELGDSALYLCASSPHKGDRDTEAFFGQGTRLTVV.